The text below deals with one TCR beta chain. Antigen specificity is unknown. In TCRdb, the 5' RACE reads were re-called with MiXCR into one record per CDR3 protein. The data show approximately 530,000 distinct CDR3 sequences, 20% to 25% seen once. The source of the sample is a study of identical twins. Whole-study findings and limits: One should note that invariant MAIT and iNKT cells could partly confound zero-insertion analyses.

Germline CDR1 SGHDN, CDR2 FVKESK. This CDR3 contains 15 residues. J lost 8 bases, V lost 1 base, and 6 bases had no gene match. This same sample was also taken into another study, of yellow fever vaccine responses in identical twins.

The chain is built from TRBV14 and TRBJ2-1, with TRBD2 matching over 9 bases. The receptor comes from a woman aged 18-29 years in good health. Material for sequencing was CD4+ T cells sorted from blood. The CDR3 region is CASSQVGTSRDEQFF. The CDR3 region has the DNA TGTGCCAGCAGCCAAGTTGGGACTAGCAGGGATGAGCAGTTCTTC.